The T cell receptor (beta chain) described here comes from a study of post-analysis software for immune sequencing data. At the level of the study: Disease courses included relapsing-remitting, secondary progressive and progressive-relapsing multiple sclerosis.

A remark on this clonotype: One end of the junction fails to match germline, which may point to a read error.

Each TCR beta cDNA library carried unique molecular identifiers. TCRdb used MiXCR to reprocess the PCR reads, holding one entry per CDR3 protein. The data contain a few hundred thousand distinct CDR3 sequences, roughly 35% of them singletons. The sequencing sample was made of blood. This TCR derives from a girl between 10 and 17 years old with multiple sclerosis.

CDR3 coding DNA: TGCGCCAGCAGCTTGGCAGCCATACTCTCTGGGGCCAATGTCCTGACTTTC. Its protein is CASSLAAILSGANVLTF. The chain has TRBV5-1 and TRBJ2-6, with D maybe TRBD1 (5 bases). Germline V gene data show CDR1 as SGHRS and CDR2 as YFSETQ. The CDR3 covers 17 residues.